This T cell receptor (beta chain) originates from a study of blood T cell repertoires in COVID-19. Whole-study context: There were acute and convalescent COVID-19 samples, and they came from the United States, Italy and Spain.

Profiling relied on immunoSEQ multiplex PCR, and the TCRdb table lists in-frame clones only, not all of them. Among 30,000 to 35,000 clones listed, roughly four fifths were seen once. The germline gives CDR1 MNHEY, CDR2 SMNVEV (reference sequence). V was trimmed by 8 bases and J by 4 bases, leaving 8 bases between them. The CDR3 has 12 amino acids. This clone was detected once. The TCR was taken from an elderly man with active or convalescent COVID-19. V gene TRBV27 combines with J gene TRBJ2-2; D possibly corresponds to TRBD2 (5 bases). Sequenced sample: peripheral blood. Here the CDR3 reads CASASGTGELFF. CDR3 coding DNA: TGTGCCAGCGCGAGCGGCACCGGGGAGCTGTTTTTT.